This TCR beta chain derives from a study of technical replicates of blood from several donors. V dropped 6 bases and J dropped 4 bases, with 19 bases sitting between them. The V gene's germline CDR1 is SGHTA and CDR2 FQGTGA. The CDR3 contains 16 residues. This clone was seen once. TCRdb's table, derived via immunoSEQ multiplex PCR, lists solely in-frame clones and lacks some. The sample has around 60,000 clones; nearly 95% are singletons. The chain is built from TRBV7-3 and TRBJ1-3; D uncertain. Sequenced: PBMCs. The origin of this receptor is a human donor in good health. Some clones in this sample may be carry-over from other donors' samples. DNA of the CDR3: TGTGCCAGCAGTGCGTCGGGCCCGGAGGGAGGAAACACCATATATTTT. Translation: CASSASGPEGGNTIYF.